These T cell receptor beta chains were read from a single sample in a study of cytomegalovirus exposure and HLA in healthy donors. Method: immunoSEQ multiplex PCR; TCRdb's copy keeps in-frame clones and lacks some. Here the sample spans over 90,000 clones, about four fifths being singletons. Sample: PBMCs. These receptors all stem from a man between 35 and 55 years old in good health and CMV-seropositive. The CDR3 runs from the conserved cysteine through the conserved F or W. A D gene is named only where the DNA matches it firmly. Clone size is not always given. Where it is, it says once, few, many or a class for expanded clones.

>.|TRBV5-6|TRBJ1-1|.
CASSPLEQGLVTEAFF
TGTGCCAGCAGCCCGTTGGAACAGGGTCTGGTCACTGAAGCTTTCTTT
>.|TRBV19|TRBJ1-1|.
CASSPLVGVGAEAFF
TGTGCCAGCTCACCCCTCGTAGGGGTTGGAGCTGAAGCTTTCTTT
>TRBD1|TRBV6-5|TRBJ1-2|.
CASRDRAEYYGYTF
TGTGCCAGCAGAGACAGGGCCGAATACTATGGCTACACCTTC
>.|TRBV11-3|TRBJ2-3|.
CASSPGETSTDTQYF
TGTGCCAGCAGCCCCGGGGAGACTAGCACAGATACGCAGTATTTT
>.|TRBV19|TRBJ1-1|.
CASAPWELNTEAFF
TGTGCCAGCGCCCCCTGGGAGTTGAACACTGAAGCTTTCTTT
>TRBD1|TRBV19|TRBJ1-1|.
CASSIGTGGNTEAFF
TGTGCCAGTAGTATTGGGACAGGTGGGAACACTGAAGCTTTCTTT
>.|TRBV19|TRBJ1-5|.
CASSMTASVGQPQHF
TGTGCCAGTAGTATGACAGCCTCTGTAGGTCAGCCCCAGCATTTT
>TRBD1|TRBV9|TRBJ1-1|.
CASSAGTGYQAEAFF
TGTGCCAGCAGCGCCGGGACAGGGTACCAGGCTGAAGCTTTCTTT
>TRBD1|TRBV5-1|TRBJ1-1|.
CASSTGQHSMNTEAFF
TGCGCCAGCAGCACGGGACAGCACAGCATGAACACTGAAGCTTTCTTT
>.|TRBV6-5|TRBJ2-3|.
CASSYSSRTTDTQYF
TGTGCCAGCAGTTACTCGTCCAGAACCACAGATACGCAGTATTTT
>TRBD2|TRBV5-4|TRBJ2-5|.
CASSSPGTSPTETQYF
TGTGCCAGCAGCTCTCCCGGGACTAGCCCCACAGAGACCCAGTACTTC
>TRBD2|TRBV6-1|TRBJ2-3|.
CASGGGPWDTQYF
TGTGCCAGCGGGGGGGGACCTTGGGATACGCAGTATTTT
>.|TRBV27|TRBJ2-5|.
CASSLARGRTQYF
TGTGCCAGCAGTCTAGCACGAGGCCGGACCCAGTACTTC
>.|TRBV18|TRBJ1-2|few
CASSPKTSGGYGGYTF
TGTGCCAGCTCACCAAAAACCTCGGGTGGATATGGTGGCTACACCTTC
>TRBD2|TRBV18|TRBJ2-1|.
CASSPSTGGATTNEQFF
TGTGCCAGCTCACCAAGTACCGGGGGGGCTACTACTAATGAGCAGTTCTTC
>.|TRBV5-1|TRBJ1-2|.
CASSPRSEGSGGYTF
TGCGCCAGCAGCCCCCGCAGCGAGGGTAGTGGTGGCTACACCTTC
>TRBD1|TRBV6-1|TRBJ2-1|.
CASQVTGALNEQFF
TGTGCCAGCCAGGTGACAGGGGCCCTAAATGAGCAGTTCTTC
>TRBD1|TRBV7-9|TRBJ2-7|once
CASSRDSGNEQYF
TGTGCCAGCAGCAGGGACAGTGGAAACGAGCAGTACTTC
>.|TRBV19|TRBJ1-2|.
CASSFPGNYGYTF
TGTGCCAGTAGTTTTCCTGGCAACTATGGCTACACCTTC
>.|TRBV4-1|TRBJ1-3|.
CASSQDAGALGNTIYF
TGCGCCAGCAGCCAAGATGCAGGGGCACTGGGAAACACCATATATTTT
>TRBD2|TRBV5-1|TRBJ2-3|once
CASSLGLAGSTDTQYF
TGCGCCAGCAGCTTGGGACTAGCGGGCAGCACAGATACGCAGTATTTT
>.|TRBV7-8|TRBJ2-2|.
CASSFGLHLNTGELFF
TGTGCCAGCAGCTTTGGGCTGCATTTGAACACCGGGGAGCTGTTTTTT
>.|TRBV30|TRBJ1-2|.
CAWTSGQKGGYTF
TGTGCCTGGACTTCGGGACAAAAAGGCGGCTACACCTTC
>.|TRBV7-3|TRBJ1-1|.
CASSFGPGTEAFF
TGTGCCAGCAGCTTTGGGCCCGGGACAGAAGCTTTCTTT
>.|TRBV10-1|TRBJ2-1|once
CASSEGLPYNEQFF
TGCGCCAGCAGTGAGGGACTGCCCTACAATGAGCAGTTCTTC
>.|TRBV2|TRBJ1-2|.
CASSETGQGYGYTF
TGTGCCAGCAGTGAAACAGGGCAGGGCTATGGCTACACCTTC
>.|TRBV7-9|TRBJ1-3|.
CSSSLVGLSGNTIYF
TGTTCCAGCAGCTTAGTGGGCCTCTCTGGAAACACCATATATTTT
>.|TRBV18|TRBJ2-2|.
CASSPGQNTGELFF
TGTGCCAGCTCACCGGGACAGAACACCGGGGAGCTGTTTTTT
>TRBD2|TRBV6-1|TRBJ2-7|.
CASSTSGGVYEQYF
TGTGCCAGCAGTACTAGCGGGGGGGTGTACGAGCAGTACTTC
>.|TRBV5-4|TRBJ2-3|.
CASSTGQGRGDTQYF
TGTGCCAGCAGCACGGGACAAGGAAGGGGAGATACGCAGTATTTT
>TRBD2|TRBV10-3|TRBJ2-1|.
CAISESSGRSYNEQFF
TGTGCCATCAGTGAGTCTAGCGGGAGGTCATACAATGAGCAGTTCTTC
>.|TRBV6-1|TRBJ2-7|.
CASSEVRTAYEQYF
TGTGCCAGCAGTGAAGTAAGGACAGCCTACGAGCAGTACTTC
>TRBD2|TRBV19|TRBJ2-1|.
CASTPGGLGLAGVGEQFF
TGTGCCAGTACCCCCGGAGGGTTGGGACTAGCGGGAGTCGGTGAGCAGTTCTTC
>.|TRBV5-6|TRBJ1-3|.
CASSSDPGGPGNTIYF
TGTGCCAGCAGCTCTGATCCGGGAGGCCCTGGAAACACCATATATTTT
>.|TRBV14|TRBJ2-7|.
CASSQQEALMEDEQYF
TGTGCCAGCAGCCAGCAAGAGGCGTTAATGGAGGACGAGCAGTACTTC
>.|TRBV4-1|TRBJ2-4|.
CASSHPEALAKNIQYF
TGCGCCAGCAGCCACCCGGAAGCCCTAGCCAAAAACATCCAGTACTTC
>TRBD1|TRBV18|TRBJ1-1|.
CASSPGTGARANSEAFF
TGTGCCAGCTCCCCCGGGACAGGGGCCCGCGCGAATTCTGAAGCTTTCTTT
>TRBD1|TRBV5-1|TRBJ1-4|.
CASSKTGSEKLFF
TGCGCCAGCAGCAAGACAGGGAGTGAAAAACTGTTTTTT
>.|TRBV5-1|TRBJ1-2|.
CASSNGQNYGYTF
TGCGCCAGCAGCAACGGACAGAACTATGGCTACACCTTC
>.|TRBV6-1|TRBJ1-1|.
CASSEYRATEAFF
TGTGCCAGCAGCGAATACAGGGCCACTGAAGCTTTCTTT
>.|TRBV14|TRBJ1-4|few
CASSQEAPGHLNEKLFF
TGTGCCAGCAGCCAAGAAGCGCCAGGACACTTAAATGAAAAACTGTTTTTT
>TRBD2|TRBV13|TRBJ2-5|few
CASSFLASGVETQYF
TGTGCCAGCAGCTTTTTGGCTAGCGGGGTAGAGACCCAGTACTTC
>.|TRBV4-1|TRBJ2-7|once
CASSQTPSAGGTYEQYF
TGCGCCAGCAGCCAAACCCCCTCAGCGGGTGGCACCTACGAGCAGTACTTC
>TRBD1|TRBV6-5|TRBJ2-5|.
CASSYEGTGYQETQYF
TGTGCCAGCAGTTACGAAGGGACAGGGTACCAAGAGACCCAGTACTTC
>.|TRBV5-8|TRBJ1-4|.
CASSFGTPNEKLFF
TGTGCCAGCAGCTTCGGGACACCGAATGAAAAACTGTTTTTT
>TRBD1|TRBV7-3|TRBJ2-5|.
CASSPRQGAREKYF
TGTGCCAGCAGCCCTCGTCAGGGGGCAAGGGAGAAGTACTTC
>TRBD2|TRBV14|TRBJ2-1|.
CASSPFGAGVGVEQFF
TGTGCCAGCAGCCCCTTCGGCGCGGGAGTGGGTGTTGAGCAGTTCTTC
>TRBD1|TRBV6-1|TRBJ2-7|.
CASSPRGTDPYEQYF
TGTGCCAGCAGTCCAAGAGGGACAGACCCCTACGAGCAGTACTTC
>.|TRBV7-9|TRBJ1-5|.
CASSLSSQPQHF
TGTGCCAGCAGCTTATCGTCCCAGCCCCAGCATTTT
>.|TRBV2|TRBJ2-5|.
CANRDRGETQYF
TGTGCCAACAGGGATAGGGGAGAGACCCAGTACTTC
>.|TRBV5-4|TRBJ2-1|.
CASSLGGLSYNEQFF
TGTGCCAGCAGCTTGGGGGGCCTCTCCTACAATGAGCAGTTCTTC
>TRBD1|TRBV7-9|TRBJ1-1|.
CASSPSRDRNTEAFF
TGTGCCAGCAGCCCCAGCCGGGACAGGAACACTGAAGCTTTCTTT
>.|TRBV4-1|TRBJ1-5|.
CASSQRQDNQPQHF
TGCGCCAGCAGCCAACGACAGGACAATCAGCCCCAGCATTTT
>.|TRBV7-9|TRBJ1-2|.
CSSSLDRVHPSNYGYTF
TGTTCCAGCAGCCTAGACAGAGTTCACCCTTCTAACTATGGCTACACCTTC
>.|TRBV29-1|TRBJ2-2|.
CSVEGAELNTGELFF
TGCAGCGTTGAAGGGGCCGAATTGAACACCGGGGAGCTGTTTTTT
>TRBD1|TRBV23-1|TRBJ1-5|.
CASSQTGTENQPQHF
TGCGCCAGCAGTCAAACCGGGACAGAAAATCAGCCCCAGCATTTT
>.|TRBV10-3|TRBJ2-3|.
CAISESGGSLTDTQYF
TGTGCCATCAGTGAGTCGGGAGGATCCCTCACAGATACGCAGTATTTT
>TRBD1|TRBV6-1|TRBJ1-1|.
CASSGQGASTEAFF
TGTGCCAGCAGTGGACAGGGGGCCAGCACTGAAGCTTTCTTT